A single sample is the source of the 30 T cell receptor beta chains below, sequenced in a study of CD8+ T cells in alopecia areata. Reverse transcription of extracted RNA yielded cDNA, which provided the sequencing template. Generated by immunoSEQ multiplex PCR, the TCRdb table keeps only in-frame clones and is missing some. This sample has roughly 200,000 clones, with roughly 50% found just once. Sample: CD8+ T cells sorted from blood. The origin of the receptors is a human donor in good health.

In this sample, this clone turned up many times. The gene calls are TRBV7-6 and TRBJ1-3; D unclear. V was pared by 6 bases and J by 2 bases, with 2 bases between. The CDR3 covers 11 residues. Per the germline V gene, CDR1 is SGHVS and CDR2 is FNYEAQ. Written as DNA, the CDR3 is TGTGCCAGCAGAACTGGAAACACCATATATTTT. This gives the protein CASRTGNTIYF.

The V and J genes are TRBV25-1 and TRBJ1-2; no definite D call. CDR3 length equals 12 residues. Per germline, CDR1 MGHDK and CDR2 SYGVNS. The V end lost 2 bases, the J end lost 4 bases, and 5 bases lay between the germline ends. The CDR3 here is CASSEGPYGYTF. CDR3 bases: TGTGCCAGCAGTGAAGGGCCCTATGGCTACACCTTC.

This chain uses TRBV29-1 with TRBJ1-2; unclear D gene. This CDR3 is built from 11 residues. The ends were cut back, 5 bases at V and 2 bases at J, with 6 bases in the middle. The germline V gene has CDR1 SQVTM and CDR2 ANQGSEA. CDR3 in amino acids: CSVMGNYGYTF. Written as DNA, the CDR3 is TGCAGCGTTATGGGAAACTATGGCTACACCTTC.

This chain connects TRBV4-2 to TRBJ2-7, with TRBD2 identical over 7 bases. The germline gives CDR1 LGHNA, CDR2 YNFKEQ. The CDR3 totals 14 residues. V shed 1 base, J shed 4 bases, and the junction held 4 bases outside the gene matches. The CDR3 loop reads CASSQGRTSYEQYF. CDR3 nucleotides: TGTGCCAGCAGCCAAGGGAGGACTAGTTACGAGCAGTACTTC.

V is TRBV7-9 and J is TRBJ1-2; D is possibly TRBD1 (5 bases). The germline CDR1 and CDR2 sequences are SEHNR and FQNEAQ (reference sequence). The germline V and J ends were trimmed by 5 bases and 7 bases, with 11 bases remaining between them. CDR3 size: 12 residues. Here the CDR3 DNA reads TGTGCCAGCAGCGTTGGGGGAATTGGCTACACCTTC. The encoded protein is CASSVGGIGYTF.

About this clone itself: The same CDR3 is also encoded by other DNA sequences in this sample. The CDR3 region is CASKGGGQPQHF. The CDR3 DNA follows: TGTGCCAGCAAGGGGGGAGGGCAGCCCCAGCATTTT. The V gene is TRBV27, the J gene TRBJ1-5; maybe TRBD1 (6 bases). Trimming removed 7 bases at V and 7 bases at J, with 11 bases between. Germline-derived CDR1 and CDR2 are MNHEY and SMNVEV (reference sequence). The CDR3 runs 12 residues.

CDR3 amino acids: CASSQGYGGAYNEQFF. The CDR3, as DNA: TGCGCCAGCAGCCAAGGATACGGGGGGGCGTACAATGAGCAGTTCTTC. The chain is built from TRBV4-1 and TRBJ2-1; 8 nucleotides align to TRBD2. The germline V gene has CDR1 MGHRA and CDR2 YSYEKL. V gave up 1 base and J gave up 4 bases; unmatched junction bases: 6. The CDR3 contains 16 residues.

The rearrangement uses TRBV29-1 and TRBJ1-2; 8 nucleotides agree with TRBD1. J lost 5 bases, V lost 0 bases, and 2 bases had no gene match. Germline V gene sequence: CDR1 SQVTM, CDR2 ANQGSEA. The CDR3 is made up of 13 amino acids. For the CDR3, the DNA is TGCAGCGTTGAAGATAGGACAGGGTATGGCTACACCTTC. This sequence encodes CSVEDRTGYGYTF.

This rearrangement joins TRBV30 to TRBJ1-6, with D possibly matching TRBD1 (6 bases). The CDR3 length is 15 residues. V was trimmed by 3 bases and J by 11 bases, leaving 20 bases between them. Germline V gives CDR1 GTSNPN, CDR2 SVGIG (reference sequence). The CDR3 DNA sequence: TGTGCCTGGAGGGATACAGGGATCTCGGTCGCACCCCTCCACTTT. Its protein is CAWRDTGISVAPLHF.

This rearrangement joins TRBV29-1 to TRBJ2-7; D is perhaps TRBD2 (5 bases). CDR3 length: 13 amino acids. The V and J ends lost 6 bases and 2 bases respectively, with 14 bases between them. In germline, CDR1 is SQVTM, CDR2 ANQGSEA. CDR3 nucleotides: TGCAGCGTCCTACCTGACGGGACCTACGAGCAGTACTTC. This encodes CSVLPDGTYEQYF.

The chain carries TRBV5-6 and TRBJ2-7; possibly TRBD2 for D (5 bases). V was clipped by 3 bases and J by 0 bases, with 7 bases between them. This CDR3 spans 13 amino acids. CDR1 and CDR2 from the germline V gene are SGHDT and YYEEEE. The CDR3 nucleotides read TGTGCCAGCAGCTCGGGGAGCTCCTACGAGCAGTACTTC. Translated: CASSSGSSYEQYF.

The J gene is TRBJ2-5, the V gene TRBV7-6; 13 bases are shared with TRBD2. Losses at the gene ends were 3 bases for V and 5 bases for J; bases not matched to a gene: 9. The CDR3 has 17 amino acids. The germline V gene has CDR1 SGHVS and CDR2 FNYEAQ. Here the CDR3 reads CASSLDTSGGAGETQYF. For the CDR3, the DNA is TGTGCCAGCAGCTTGGACACTAGCGGGGGGGCCGGGGAGACCCAGTACTTC.

The J gene is TRBJ2-1, the V gene TRBV15, with 9 bases lining up with TRBD2. V gave up 3 bases and J gave up 8 bases; unmatched junction bases: 5. Germline V gives CDR1 LNHNV, CDR2 YYDKDF (reference sequence). This CDR3 has 14 amino acids. The CDR3 is CATSRGLARDEQFF. The DNA for the CDR3 is TGTGCCACCAGCAGGGGACTAGCTCGCGATGAGCAGTTCTTC.

CDR3 protein: CASSLRSSTSTDTQYF. The CDR3 region has the DNA TGTGCCAGCAGCTTGCGGAGCTCCACTAGCACAGATACGCAGTATTTT. V gene TRBV5-4 combines with J gene TRBJ2-3; no definite D call. The CDR3 is 16 amino acids. Germline CDR1 reads SGHNT; CDR2 reads YYREEE (reference sequence). V lost 1 base and J 0 bases, leaving 12 bases between the germline ends.

The chain employs TRBV6-5 and TRBJ1-1; 7 bases line up with TRBD1. This CDR3 comprises 13 residues. J lost 8 bases, V lost 5 bases, and 8 bases had no gene match. The germline V gene encodes CDR1 MNHEY and CDR2 SVGAGI. The CDR3 region is CASSQGQAREAFF. The CDR3 DNA reads TGTGCCAGCAGTCAAGGACAGGCCCGGGAAGCTTTCTTT.

J is TRBJ2-1 and V is TRBV9; D is possibly TRBD1 (5 bases). CDR1 SGDLS and CDR2 YYNGEE come from the germline V gene. The CDR3 extends over 14 amino acids. V dropped 0 bases and J dropped 8 bases, with 12 bases sitting between them. The CDR3 bases are TGTGCCAGCAGCGTAGGGGGCCCGTTGGATGAGCAGTTCTTC. It encodes CASSVGGPLDEQFF.

This clone was picked up a small number of times. The chain recombines TRBV4-2 with TRBJ2-7; 7 bases map to TRBD1. Germline loops: CDR1 LGHNA, CDR2 YNFKEQ. The V gene end was trimmed by 0 bases and the J gene end by 2 bases; junction bases not matched to a gene: 4. This CDR3 comprises 15 residues. In nucleotides, the CDR3 is TGTGCCAGCAGCCAAGAAGGGGACAGAGCCTACGAGCAGTACTTC. The encoded protein is CASSQEGDRAYEQYF.

The chain carries TRBV2 and TRBJ2-6; the D is unclear. With 4 bases removed from V and 1 base from J, the gap between germline ends came to 8 bases. CDR3 size: 15 residues. Looked up from germline, CDR1 is SNHLY and CDR2 is FYNNEI. This chain's CDR3 is CASSGSKSGANVLTF. The DNA of the CDR3 is TGTGCCAGCAGTGGCAGTAAATCTGGGGCCAACGTCCTGACTTTC.

J is TRBJ2-1 and V is TRBV6-1; TRBD2 might be the D (7 bases). Germline V gives CDR1 MNHNS, CDR2 SASEGT. CDR3 size: 12 residues. The DNA of the CDR3 is TGTGCTGGCGGGGGCCAGGACAATGAGCAGTTCTTC. Its translation: CAGGGQDNEQFF.

This clone came up a few times. In nucleotides, the CDR3 is TGTGCCAGCAGCCAAGAAGGGACTAGCGGGGGTCCCACCGGGGAGCTGTTTTTT. This sequence encodes CASSQEGTSGGPTGELFF. The V gene is TRBV7-9, the J gene TRBJ2-2, with 14 nucleotides matching TRBD2. CDR3 length: 18 residues. Unmatched junction bases numbered 9, after V lost 5 bases and J lost 4 bases. In germline, CDR1 is SEHNR, CDR2 FQNEAQ (reference sequence).

This clone was seen a few times. This chain joins TRBV23-1 and TRBJ2-7; D is ambiguous. TRBV23-1 is given ORF status, its function remaining uncertain. The CDR3 runs 16 residues. V lost 5 bases, J lost 0 bases, and 17 bases lay in between. CDR3: CASSERRCESSYEQYF. Written as DNA, the CDR3 is TGCGCCAGCAGTGAGCGAAGGTGTGAATCCTCCTACGAGCAGTACTTC.

This sequence joins TRBV5-6 and TRBJ2-1; D may correspond to TRBD1 or TRBD2 (5 bases each). Germline V gene lookup returns CDR1 SGHDT and CDR2 YYEEEE. The CDR3 runs 12 residues. V was clipped by 5 bases and J by 7 bases, with 10 bases between them. In DNA form, the CDR3 reads TGTGCCAGCAGTCCCGGGGCTAATGAGCAGTTCTTC. It encodes CASSPGANEQFF.

This rearrangement joins TRBV6-5 to TRBJ2-7, with 7 bases identical to TRBD2. CDR1 and CDR2 from the germline V gene are MNHEY and SVGAGI. With 4 bases clipped from V and 3 bases from J, the junction kept 6 bases outside the gene matches. CDR3 length: 14 amino acids. CDR3 amino acids: CASSWGGPSYEQYF. The CDR3 DNA reads as TGTGCCAGCAGTTGGGGGGGACCGAGCTACGAGCAGTACTTC.

The J gene is TRBJ2-5, the V gene TRBV15; a weak D match, TRBD1 (6 bases). CDR1 is LNHNV and CDR2 is YYDKDF in the germline V gene (reference sequence). V was shortened by 3 bases and J by 4 bases, with 15 bases between the two germline ends. This CDR3 spans 15 amino acids. The CDR3 is CATSSARGTIETQYF. The CDR3 DNA is TGTGCCACCAGCAGTGCCCGTGGGACAATAGAGACCCAGTACTTC.

With respect to this clone: This CDR3 is also generated by other DNA sequences in the sample. The gene calls are TRBV5-6 and TRBJ2-5; a weak D match, TRBD2 (6 bases). Germline V CDR1 and CDR2: SGHDT, YYEEEE. V lost 0 bases and J 5 bases, leaving 8 bases between the germline ends. This CDR3 spans 13 amino acids. The CDR3 here is CASSLGSGETQYF. The CDR3, as DNA: TGTGCCAGCAGCTTGGGCAGCGGGGAGACCCAGTACTTC. Using reference TRBV5-6 and TRBJ2-5 for the parts outside the CDR3, the full variable domain is DAGVTQSPTHLIKTRGQQVTLRCSPKSGHDTVSWYQQALGQGPQFIFQYYEEEERQRGNFPDRFSGHQFPNYSSELNVNALLLGDSALYLCASSLGSGETQYFGPGTRLLVL.

This clone was seen a handful of times. V gene TRBV4-1 combines with J gene TRBJ2-3; perhaps TRBD2 as D (6 bases). Trimming took 3 bases from V and 2 from J, leaving 12 bases between them. The CDR3 sequence is 15 residues long. CDR1 and CDR2 from the germline V gene are MGHRA and YSYEKL. CDR3 nucleotide sequence: TGCGCCAGCAGCCAGTCACGGGACTCCACAGATACGCAGTATTTT. It yields the protein CASSQSRDSTDTQYF.

The chain joins TRBV6-5 to TRBJ1-1; tentatively, D is TRBD1 (5 bases). V lost 7 bases to trimming and J lost 4 bases, with 13 bases between them. Per germline, CDR1 MNHEY and CDR2 SVGAGI. The CDR3 covers 13 residues. The DNA for the CDR3 is TGTGCCAGCACTACGGGGGGGAGCACTGAAGCTTTCTTT. It encodes CASTTGGSTEAFF.

Here the CDR3 DNA reads TGCGCCAGCAGCCAAGATCTGGAGGGGCCCCGGGAGACCCAGTACTTC. It translates to CASSQDLEGPRETQYF. This sequence joins TRBV4-1 and TRBJ2-5, with TRBD2 as a possible D gene (6 bases). The CDR3 has 16 amino acids. Germline CDR1 and CDR2: MGHRA and YSYEKL. Trimming shortened V by 0 bases and J by 5 bases, and 16 bases separated the two germline ends.

This chain uses TRBV29-1 with TRBJ1-1; no reliable D call. CDR3 length: 10 residues. The germline V gene encodes CDR1 SQVTM and CDR2 ANQGSEA. Trimming cost V 8 bases and J 4 bases, with 8 bases left between them. This CDR3 reads CSPGGTEAFF. CDR3 coding DNA: TGCAGCCCGGGTGGCACTGAAGCTTTCTTT.

This clone was detected only once. The V and J genes are TRBV4-1 and TRBJ2-5; D gene unclear. Per germline, CDR1 MGHRA and CDR2 YSYEKL. The CDR3 is 12 amino acids. The germline V and J ends were trimmed by 1 base and 7 bases, with 7 bases remaining between them. CDR3 nucleotides: TGCGCCAGCAGCCAAGCCTGGGGGACCCAGTACTTC. It encodes CASSQAWGTQYF.